This T cell receptor beta chain is drawn from a study of T-cell memory formation after mild COVID-19. MiXCR, applied by TCRdb to the 5' RACE reads, yields one record per CDR3 protein. The sample records hundreds of thousands of distinct CDR3 sequences, roughly 22% being singletons. The V and J ends lost 6 bases and 0 bases, in that order; junction bases with no gene match: 9. From germline, CDR1 is SQVTM and CDR2 ANQGSEA. CDR3 size: 15 residues. This clonotype has more than one count but fewer than ten. The receptor was isolated from an adult woman who had mild COVID-19 (a few samples of this study predate the infection). Cell type and time point are not known. Sequences were obtained from PBMCs or a T cell subset sorted from them (not recorded which). J is TRBJ2-7 and V is TRBV29-1; 9 nucleotides agree with TRBD1. The CDR3 DNA reads as TGCAGCGTGGAGGCAAGGACAGGGGACTCCTACGAGCAGTACTTC. Encoded protein: CSVEARTGDSYEQYF.